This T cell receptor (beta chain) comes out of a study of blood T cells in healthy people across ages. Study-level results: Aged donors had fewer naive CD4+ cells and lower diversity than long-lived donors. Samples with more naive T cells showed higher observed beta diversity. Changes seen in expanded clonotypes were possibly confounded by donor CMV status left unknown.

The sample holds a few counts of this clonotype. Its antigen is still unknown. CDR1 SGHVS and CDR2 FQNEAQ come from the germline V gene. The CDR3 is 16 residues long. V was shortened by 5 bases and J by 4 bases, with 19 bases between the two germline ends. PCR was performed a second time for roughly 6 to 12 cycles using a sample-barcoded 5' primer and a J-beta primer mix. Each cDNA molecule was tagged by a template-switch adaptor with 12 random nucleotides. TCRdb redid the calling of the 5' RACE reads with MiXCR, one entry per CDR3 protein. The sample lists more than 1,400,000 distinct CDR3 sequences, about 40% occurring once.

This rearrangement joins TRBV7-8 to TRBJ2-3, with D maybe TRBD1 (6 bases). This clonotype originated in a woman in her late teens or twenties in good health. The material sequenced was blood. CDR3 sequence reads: CASSQGGSWGSDTQYF. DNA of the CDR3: TGTGCCAGCAGCCAAGGGGGAAGTTGGGGTTCAGATACGCAGTATTTT.